The 28 T cell receptor beta chains below were found in one sample sequenced in a study of molecular identifiers for immune sequencing clone quantification. Each CDR3 protein is one row after TCRdb ran MiXCR on the PCR reads. The sample contains 460,000 or so distinct CDR3 sequences, roughly 25% of which appear only once. Sequencing used naive CD8+ T cells from blood, with Jurkat cell RNA spiked in. This sample's subset: FACS-sorted CD8+CD4-CCR7+CD45RA+ naive T cells. These receptors were collected from a human donor in good health. Some libraries in this study had Jurkat cell RNA spiked in.

This clonotype was picked up one time. A much larger clone differs by one base, so this may be a read error. The gene calls are TRBV2 and TRBJ2-6, with 7 nucleotides matching TRBD2. Losses at the gene ends were 7 bases for V and 0 bases for J; bases not matched to a gene: 6. Germline values: CDR1 SNHLY, CDR2 FYNNEI. The CDR3 has 16 residues. The CDR3 DNA sequence: TGTGCCAGCATCGAGGGACTACACTCTGGGGCCAACGTCCTGACTTTC. This gives the protein CASIEGLHSGANVLTF.

This clonotype was seen ten or more times. The chain couples TRBV29-1 to TRBJ2-5, with TRBD1 identical over 7 bases. V was clipped by 3 bases and J by 1 base; unmatched bases: 8. Germline V CDR1 and CDR2: SQVTM, ANQGSEA. This CDR3 spans 15 amino acids. The CDR3 loop is CSVEGTDIGQETQYF. For the CDR3, the DNA is TGCAGCGTTGAGGGGACAGATATCGGCCAAGAGACCCAGTACTTC.

This clonotype appeared a few times. The rearrangement uses TRBV9 and TRBJ1-4; no definite D call. This CDR3 contains 14 residues. Looked up from germline, CDR1 is SGDLS and CDR2 is YYNGEE. Deletions cut 0 bases from V and 0 bases from J, with 3 bases between. CDR3 loop: CASSVGATNEKLFF. The CDR3 region has the DNA TGTGCCAGCAGCGTAGGTGCAACTAATGAAAAACTGTTTTTT.

This clonotype was seen ten or more times. V is TRBV4-1 and J is TRBJ2-1, with D perhaps matching TRBD1 (6 bases). Per germline, CDR1 MGHRA and CDR2 YSYEKL. Trimming removed 1 base from V and 2 bases from J, with 9 bases in between. The CDR3 runs to 15 residues. CDR3 protein: CASSQAGQTYNEQFF. The CDR3 DNA sequence: TGCGCCAGCAGCCAAGCAGGACAGACCTACAATGAGCAGTTCTTC.

The rearrangement uses TRBV3-1 and TRBJ2-3, with TRBD2 matching over 12 bases. Germline assignment: CDR1 LGHDT and CDR2 YNNKEL (reference sequence). The CDR3 spans 18 residues. After removal of 0 bases from V and 2 bases from J, the junction contained 6 bases not matched to a gene. Here the CDR3 DNA reads TGTGCCAGCAGCCAAGATGGCGGGACTAGCGGGCACACAGATACGCAGTATTTT. Protein: CASSQDGGTSGHTDTQYF.

Only a few counts were recorded for this clonotype. The chain has TRBV6-1 and TRBJ1-1; D unclear. Per germline, CDR1 MNHNS and CDR2 SASEGT. The CDR3 totals 16 residues. The V end was cut by 2 bases, the J end by 1 base, with 14 bases between. CDR3 DNA sequence: TGTGCCAGCAGTGAATACTGGGCAGATCAGAACACTGAAGCTTTCTTT. It yields the protein CASSEYWADQNTEAFF.

There are many counts of this clonotype. This chain uses TRBV29-1 with TRBJ2-3; 14 bases are a match to TRBD2. J was trimmed by 3 bases and V by 6 bases; bases with no gene match: 8. CDR1 and CDR2 (germline): SQVTM, ANQGSEA. This CDR3 is 16 amino acids long. The CDR3 DNA reads as TGCAGCGTAGAGGGACTAGCGGGAGTACTTACAGATACGCAGTATTTT. As protein: CSVEGLAGVLTDTQYF.

This clonotype came up many times. J is TRBJ1-2 and V is TRBV13; no definite D call. The ends were cut back, 5 bases at V and 5 bases at J, with 12 bases in the middle. The V gene's germline CDR1 is PRHDT and CDR2 FYEKMQ (reference sequence). The CDR3 totals 13 residues. CDR3 protein: CASSNGSGYGYTF. As DNA, the CDR3 is TGTGCCAGCAGCAACGGGTCTGGATATGGCTACACCTTC.

This clonotype showed up many times. The V call is TRBV29-1, the J call TRBJ2-2; D is perhaps TRBD1 or TRBD2 (7 bases each). CDR3 length: 12 amino acids. With 8 bases removed from V and 8 bases from J, the gap between germline ends came to 15 bases. Germline CDR1 SQVTM, CDR2 ANQGSEA. The CDR3 spells CSLRGGQGELFF. CDR3 DNA sequence: TGCAGCCTCAGGGGGGGGCAGGGGGAGCTGTTTTTT.

Notes on this clonotype: A read error may explain this, as a much larger clone is one base away. No conserved phenylalanine or tryptophan ends this CDR3, so it is likely a read error. V and J are TRBV29-1 and TRBJ2-7; 10 bases are shared with TRBD1. Germline-derived CDR1 and CDR2 are SQVTM and ANQGSEA. Trimming removed 3 bases from V and 4 bases from J; junction bases left unmatched: 12. The CDR3 spans 16 residues. This chain's CDR3 is CSVEIVGTGEEYEQYS. As DNA, the CDR3 is TGCAGCGTTGAGATCGTTGGGACAGGGGAAGAGTACGAGCAGTACTCC.

The V call is TRBV4-3, the J call TRBJ2-3, with TRBD2 identical over 8 bases. The CDR3 has 17 residues. J lost 7 bases, V lost 0 bases, and 12 bases had no gene match. CDR1 is LGHNA, CDR2 YSLEER, per germline. The CDR3 DNA is TGCGCCAGCAGCCAAGATTTGGCGGGGGGCCGGGCATATACGCAGTATTTT. This codes for CASSQDLAGGRAYTQYF.

This clonotype occurred many times. This CDR3 reads CASSQKPGQEETQYF. The DNA for the CDR3 is TGCGCCAGCAGCCAGAAGCCGGGCCAAGAGGAGACCCAGTACTTC. The chain carries TRBV4-3 and TRBJ2-5; D is uncertain. The CDR3 is made up of 15 amino acids. Trimming removed 3 bases from V and 5 bases from J, with 16 bases in between. CDR1 and CDR2 from the germline V gene are LGHNA and YSLEER.

This clonotype was detected only a few times. V and J are TRBV5-6 and TRBJ1-1; D is unclear. V was clipped by 3 bases and J by 4 bases, with 7 bases between them. CDR1 is SGHDT, CDR2 YYEEEE, per germline. This CDR3 is built from 12 residues. This CDR3 is CASSYGVTEAFF. The CDR3, as DNA: TGTGCCAGCAGCTACGGAGTCACTGAAGCTTTCTTT.

The CDR3 nucleotides are TGCGCCAGCAGCCCGACGGACTACCACCAAGAGACCCAGTACTTC. Residues: CASSPTDYHQETQYF. The chain has TRBV5-1 and TRBJ2-5; perhaps TRBD2 as D (6 bases). V was clipped by 4 bases and J by 0 bases, with 13 bases between them. Germline V gene lookup returns CDR1 SGHRS and CDR2 YFSETQ. The CDR3 is made up of 15 amino acids.

This clonotype has ten or more counts. The chain has TRBV12-3 or TRBV12-4 and TRBJ1-5; weak D call: TRBD1 (6 bases). This CDR3 has 14 residues. V shed 5 bases and J shed 3 bases, with 11 bases lying between them. CDR3 residues: CASSPGGLNQPQHF. The CDR3 DNA is TGTGCCAGCAGTCCCGGGGGGCTCAATCAGCCCCAGCATTTT.

This clonotype was counted many times. The chain employs TRBV9 and TRBJ1-3; D is undetermined. This CDR3 spans 12 amino acids. From germline, CDR1 is SGDLS and CDR2 YYNGEE. Trimming cost V 6 bases and J 13 bases, with 17 bases left between them. CDR3 sequence (DNA): TGTGCCAGCAACTCGGACGGACCCATGATATATTTT. Translating it yields CASNSDGPMIYF.

The rearrangement joins TRBV7-3 to TRBJ2-4; TRBD1 aligns across 8 bases. Germline CDR1 and CDR2: SGHTA and FQGTGA. The CDR3 is 14 amino acids. V shed 4 bases and J 8 bases; nucleotides not matched to a gene: 7. The CDR3 is CASSSQEDRDIQYF. The CDR3 DNA is TGTGCCAGCAGCTCGCAGGAGGACAGGGACATTCAGTACTTC.

Ten or more counts support this clonotype. The genes are TRBV2 and TRBJ2-7, with D possibly being TRBD1 or TRBD2 (6 bases each). This CDR3 contains 12 residues. The V gene lost 6 bases and the J gene lost 11 bases, with 17 bases spanning the gap. Germline loops: CDR1 SNHLY, CDR2 FYNNEI. The CDR3 bases are TGTGCCAGCAGCAAAGGGGGGCCGGAAGAGTACTTC. Translating it yields CASSKGGPEEYF.

The rearrangement links TRBV5-5 to TRBJ1-1, with 8 bases aligning to TRBD1. CDR1 SGHKS and CDR2 YYEKEE come from the germline V gene (reference sequence). The CDR3 is made up of 15 amino acids. Trimming at V came to 4 bases and at J to 4 bases, leaving 9 bases not matched to a gene. For the CDR3, the DNA is TGTGCCAGCAGCCCCTGGGACAGGAGGTCCACTGAAGCTTTCTTT. Translating it yields CASSPWDRRSTEAFF. Drawing the rest from reference TRBV5-5 and TRBJ1-1, the complete variable domain is DAGVTQSPTHLIKTRGQQVTLRCSPISGHKSVSWYQQVLGQGPQFIFQYYEKEERGRGNFPDRFSARQFPNYSSELNVNALLLGDSALYLCASSPWDRRSTEAFFGQGTRLTVV.

Turning to this clonotype: The germline gene is not matched at one end of the junction; a read error may be the cause. The rearrangement joins TRBV29-1 to TRBJ2-7; D is unclear. Germline CDR1 reads SQVTM; CDR2 reads ANQGSEA. This CDR3 spans 13 amino acids. The CDR3 sequence is CSVEIGNSYEQYF. CDR3 sequence (DNA): TGCAGCGTTGAAATAGGGAATTCCTACGAGCAGTACTTT.

The table lists this clonotype with a few counts. This chain joins TRBV7-3 and TRBJ2-1, with D tentatively TRBD2 (5 bases). The CDR3 consists of 16 residues. Trimming cost V 4 bases and J 8 bases, with 21 bases left between them. Germline V CDR1 and CDR2: SGHTA, FQGTGA. The DNA for the CDR3 is TGTGCCAGCAGCTCCCAGACCGGGATAGGTAACGATGAGCAGTTCTTC. Protein product: CASSSQTGIGNDEQFF.

This clonotype was counted between two and nine times. This chain joins TRBV7-9 and TRBJ1-6; possible D gene TRBD1, 5 bases. Trimming took 5 bases from V and 7 from J, leaving 12 bases between them. In germline, CDR1 is SEHNR, CDR2 FQNEAQ (reference sequence). The CDR3 covers 14 residues. The CDR3 loop is CASSQGRMNSPLHF. The DNA of the CDR3 is TGTGCCAGCAGCCAGGGACGGATGAATTCACCCCTCCACTTT.

About this clonotype: A much larger clonotype is one base distant, so this may be a read error. This chain connects TRBV2 to TRBJ2-6; 7 nucleotides agree with TRBD1. Germline assignment: CDR1 SNHLY and CDR2 FYNNEI. There are 17 residues in the CDR3. CDR3 nucleotide sequence: TGTGCCGGCAGTTGGACAGGCCCCACCTCTGGGGCCAACGTCCTGACTTTC. This codes for CAGSWTGPTSGANVLTF. Using reference TRBV2 and TRBJ2-6 for the parts outside the CDR3, the full variable domain is EPEVTQTPSHQVTQMGQEVILRCVPISNHLYFYWYRQILGQKVEFLVSFYNNEISEKSEIFDDQFSVERPDGSNFTLKIRSTKLEDSAMYFCAGSWTGPTSGANVLTFGAGSRLTVL.

This clonotype was found a few times. The V gene is TRBV7-9, the J gene TRBJ2-7, with D tentatively TRBD2 (6 bases). Germline V gene sequence: CDR1 SEHNR, CDR2 FQNEAQ (reference sequence). V was cut by 5 bases and J by 1 base, with 18 bases left in between. The CDR3 loop spans 16 amino acids. CDR3 protein: CASSPESLATSYEQYF. The CDR3 DNA reads TGTGCCAGCAGCCCAGAGTCGCTAGCGACGTCCTACGAGCAGTACTTC.

With regard to this clonotype: At one of its ends the junction is not consistent with the germline gene, which may arise from a read error. V gene TRBV14 combines with J gene TRBJ1-2, with D hard to call. The CDR3 consists of 14 residues. Germline CDR1 is SGHDN and CDR2 is FVKESK. The CDR3 coding sequence is TGTGCCGGCAGCCAAAACGTGTTCAACTATGGCTACACCTTC. Translating gives CAGSQNVFNYGYTF.

This clonotype was detected a few times. The genes are TRBV4-3 and TRBJ2-3; 9 nucleotides line up with TRBD2. Germline assignment: CDR1 LGHNA and CDR2 YSLEER. This CDR3 has 15 amino acids. Trimming took 1 base from V and 5 from J; bases not matched to a gene: 4. For the CDR3, the DNA is TGCGCCAGCAGCCAAGCGTGGACTAGCGAAGATACGCAGTATTTT. This codes for CASSQAWTSEDTQYF.

V usage is TRBV9 and J usage is TRBJ1-1; D unresolved. The CDR3 has 15 residues. Trimming left V 2 bases short and J 0 bases short, with 11 bases between. Germline CDR1 SGDLS, CDR2 YYNGEE. CDR3 sequence: CASSVIEKMNTEAFF. CDR3 nucleotide sequence: TGTGCCAGCAGCGTTATCGAGAAAATGAACACTGAAGCTTTCTTT.

In the case of this clonotype: With a much larger clone just one base away, this may be a read error. The genes are TRBV9 and TRBJ2-3; D call uncertain. Germline assignment: CDR1 SGDLS and CDR2 YYNGEE. Trimming left V 3 bases short and J 5 bases short, with 13 bases between. The CDR3 loop spans 14 amino acids. Here the CDR3 DNA reads TGTGCCAGCAGCGAAGGACCAGGCGGAGATACGCAGTATTTT. Protein: CASSEGPGGDTQYF.